The present T cell receptor beta chain was sequenced within a study of human T cells and chemical hapten exposure. TCRdb recomputed calls from the RACE reads with MiXCR, one row per CDR3 protein. The profile shows about 120,000 distinct CDR3 sequences, 11% of them singletons. This clonotype appeared a few times. Time point meaning: patch test 3, about 24 weeks after DPC sensitization. Indicated treatment: therapeutic diphenylcyclopropenone sensitization with weekly scalp DPC. This TCR came from a woman in her fifties or sixties with alopecia areata. Some clones in this sample may be carry-over from other donors' samples. The specimen comprised whole blood, sampled in connection with sensitization to the hapten diphenylcyclopropenone (DPC).

This chain's CDR3 is CASTRGQGNTQYF. The CDR3 coding sequence is TGTGCCAGCACCAGGGGACAGGGGAATACGCAGTATTTT. This rearrangement joins TRBV12-3 or TRBV12-4 to TRBJ2-3, with 10 bases identical to TRBD1. V dropped 7 bases and J dropped 7; count of bases not matched to a gene: 5. This CDR3 has 13 amino acids.